The T cell receptor beta chain under discussion was sequenced for a study of blood T cell repertoires in COVID-19. Source study methods: Amplification from reference gene primers served as the basis for estimated nucleated cell counts. Here immunoSEQ multiplex PCR was the method, and the copy in TCRdb shows in-frame clones only, minus some. V, J and clone size reflect that table, while D and trimming were determined from the DNA. The sample contains approximately 400,000 clones, about 87% of which appear only once. Sequenced input: peripheral blood. The receptor was isolated from a woman between 50 and 59 years old with COVID-19, enrolled during active disease.

CDR3 region: CASSQGPRDTEAFF. The CDR3 DNA follows: TGTGCCAGCAGCCAAGGGCCCCGGGACACTGAAGCTTTCTTT. The chain links TRBV3-1 (or the pseudogene TRBV3-2) to TRBJ1-1; D is unresolved. Trimming left V 1 base short and J 3 bases short, with 9 bases between. There are 14 residues in the CDR3. CDR1 LGHDT and CDR2 YNNKEL come from the germline V gene (reference sequence).